This passage covers 27 T cell receptor beta chains from one sample sequenced in a study of T-cell reconstitution after alpha-beta-depleted transplantation in children. Preparation of the TCRbeta library involved a method that used unique molecular identifiers. Each CDR3 protein is one row after TCRdb ran MiXCR on the PCR reads. The table includes about 500,000 distinct CDR3 sequences, 32% detected once. The material sequenced was PBMCs from the stem cell graft donor, taken from the stem cell graft. Receptors were obtained from a human donor who donated a stem cell graft to a child with aplastic anemia.

In this sample, this clonotype turned up a few times. The rearrangement uses TRBV5-4 and TRBJ1-4; no clear D gene. CDR3 length: 14 amino acids. Trimming left V 2 bases short and J 7 bases short, with 12 bases between. The germline V gene encodes CDR1 SGHNT and CDR2 YYREEE (reference sequence). The CDR3 DNA sequence: TGTGCCAGCAGCTTTTCGCCCGGTGGTGAAAAACTGTTTTTT. Protein product: CASSFSPGGEKLFF.

This clonotype was recorded once. The chain has TRBV5-1 and TRBJ2-7; 9 positions match TRBD2. J lost 5 bases, V lost 4 bases, and 13 bases had no gene match. Germline V gene sequence: CDR1 SGHRS, CDR2 YFSETQ. The CDR3 covers 16 residues. The CDR3 DNA reads as TGCGCCAGCAGCCCGGACGCGGGAGGGCCTCTGGACGAGCAGTACGTC. Amino acids: CASSPDAGGPLDEQYV.

V is TRBV6-2 or TRBV6-3 and J is TRBJ2-7; the match to TRBD2 covers 10 bases. The CDR3 covers 13 residues. V was pared by 6 bases and J by 3 bases, with 2 bases of the junction left unmatched. Germline values: CDR1 MNHEY, CDR2 SVGEGT. CDR3 residues: CASSRLAGYEQYV. CDR3 sequence (DNA): TGTGCCAGCAGCCGACTAGCGGGCTACGAGCAGTACGTC.

This rearrangement joins TRBV20-1 to TRBJ1-4, with a weak D call TRBD1 (6 bases). Trimming left V 4 bases short and J 8 bases short, with 14 bases between. Germline V gene data show CDR1 as DFQATT and CDR2 as SNEGSKA (reference sequence). CDR3 length: 13 amino acids. The chain's CDR3 is CSATQGLGEKLFF. The CDR3 DNA reads TGCAGTGCTACACAGGGCCTGGGGGAAAAACTGTTTTTT.

This clonotype was counted between two and nine times. The V call is TRBV25-1, the J call TRBJ1-2; D perhaps matches TRBD1 (5 bases). The CDR3 has 14 residues. V was shortened by 6 bases and J by 2 bases, with 13 bases between the two germline ends. Germline CDR1 is MGHDK and CDR2 is SYGVNS. The CDR3 sequence is CASRPPGLNYGYTF. As DNA, the CDR3 is TGTGCCAGCAGACCTCCGGGACTCAACTATGGCTACACCTTC.

The J gene is TRBJ1-1, the V gene TRBV7-9; D is unclear. The CDR3 runs 13 residues. V lost 5 bases and J 1 base, leaving 8 bases between the germline ends. Germline-derived CDR1 and CDR2 are SEHNR and FQNEAQ (reference sequence). CDR3 nucleotide sequence: TGTGCCAGCAGCCCAAGACCGAACACTGAAGCTTTCTTT. It yields the protein CASSPRPNTEAFF.

This chain links TRBV20-1 with TRBJ2-4; TRBD1 matches at 8 bases. CDR3 length: 14 amino acids. V lost 2 bases, J lost 8 bases, and 8 bases stayed unmatched. CDR1 is DFQATT, CDR2 SNEGSKA, per germline (reference sequence). CDR3 bases: TGCAGTGCTAGACGGACAGGGATTGGGGACATTCAGTACTTC. Protein product: CSARRTGIGDIQYF.

The genes are TRBV29-1 and TRBJ2-3; 8 nucleotides agree with TRBD2. The last part of the DNA fits TRBJ2-7 better; the J call may be wrong. This CDR3 comprises 15 residues. Per germline, CDR1 SQVTM and CDR2 ANQGSEA. The CDR3 DNA sequence: TGCAGCGTCACTTTAGCGGGACAACATTACTACGAGCAGTACGTC. It specifies CSVTLAGQHYYEQYV.

This clonotype was seen a few times. The V gene is TRBV29-1, the J gene TRBJ2-1; no clear D. The CDR3 extends over 13 amino acids. Trimming stripped 4 bases from V and 1 base from J, with 8 bases between. Germline assignment: CDR1 SQVTM and CDR2 ANQGSEA. CDR3 nucleotide sequence: TGCAGCGTTGTAAGGGCGTCCTACAATGAGCAGTTCTTC. This encodes CSVVRASYNEQFF.

This clonotype has only a few counts. This chain connects TRBV27 to TRBJ2-3, with TRBD1 matching 7 bases. This CDR3 contains 13 residues. The V and J ends lost 6 bases and 6 bases, in that order; junction bases with no gene match: 6. Germline V gene data show CDR1 as MNHEY and CDR2 as SMNVEV (reference sequence). The CDR3 bases are TGTGCCAGCAGCCCGACAGGGTCGGATACGCAGTATTTT. Residues: CASSPTGSDTQYF.

This clonotype showed up just a few times. The rearrangement joins TRBV27 to TRBJ2-7; TRBD1 is a possible D gene (6 bases). Germline-derived CDR1 and CDR2 are MNHEY and SMNVEV (reference sequence). The CDR3 is 14 amino acids. V was clipped by 5 bases and J by 5 bases, with 16 bases between them. CDR3 sequence (DNA): TGTGCCAGCAGTACCCGACAGGCCCCGAACGAGCAGTACGTC. This sequence encodes CASSTRQAPNEQYV.

The CDR3 is CSASPSGKGQRQETQYF. The CDR3 DNA sequence: TGCAGTGCTAGCCCCAGCGGGAAAGGTCAAAGGCAAGAGACCCAGTACTTC. V usage is TRBV20-1 and J usage is TRBJ2-5; 7 nucleotides line up with TRBD2. The CDR3 spans 17 residues. V shed 3 bases and J 2 bases; nucleotides not matched to a gene: 15. Germline V gene sequence: CDR1 DFQATT, CDR2 SNEGSKA (reference sequence).

This clonotype turned up a few times. This chain connects TRBV20-1 to TRBJ2-7; 13 positions match TRBD2. Trimming cost V 6 bases and J 2 bases; bases outside gene matches: 4. The CDR3 has 14 residues. Germline values: CDR1 DFQATT, CDR2 SNEGSKA (reference sequence). The CDR3 region is CSAGLAGSTYEQYF. DNA for the CDR3: TGCAGTGCGGGACTAGCGGGATCCACCTACGAGCAGTACTTC.

The genes are TRBV7-2 and TRBJ2-5, with D possibly TRBD2 on 7 matching bases. CDR1 is SGHTA and CDR2 is FQGNSA in the germline V gene. CDR3 length: 16 residues. V lost 5 bases and J lost 4, with 20 bases in between. The CDR3 loop is CASSSRLGGGGETQYF. CDR3 bases: TGTGCCAGCAGCAGTCGACTAGGGGGGGGAGGAGAGACCCAGTACTTC. The full variable domain, with the rest looked up from reference TRBV7-2 and TRBJ2-5, is GAGVSQSPSNKVTEKGKDVELRCDPISGHTALYWYRQSLGQGLEFLIYFQGNSAPDKSGLPSDRFSAERTGGSVSTLTIQRTQQEDSAVYLCASSSRLGGGGETQYFGPGTRLLVL.

This clonotype was picked up a small number of times. This rearrangement joins TRBV6-5 to TRBJ2-1, with 7 positions matching TRBD1. This CDR3 has 17 amino acids. Germline V lookup: CDR1 MNHEY, CDR2 SVGAGI. V gave up 2 bases and J gave up 2 bases; unmatched junction bases: 9. The CDR3 DNA follows: TGTGCCAGCAGTTACGGGATAACAGGGACAGCCTACAATGAGCAGTTCTTC. It is translated as CASSYGITGTAYNEQFF.

The rearrangement uses TRBV7-9 and TRBJ1-6, with D perhaps matching TRBD1 (5 bases). V was trimmed by 2 bases and J by 5 bases, leaving 7 bases between them. The germline V gene has CDR1 SEHNR and CDR2 FQNEAQ (reference sequence). The CDR3 is 14 amino acids. This chain's CDR3 is CASSLTTDNSPLHF. The CDR3 nucleotides read TGTGCCAGCAGCTTAACGACAGATAATTCACCCCTCCACTTT.

The rearrangement joins TRBV12-3 or TRBV12-4 to TRBJ2-3, with 8 bases that match TRBD2. V lost 6 bases and J lost 5; bases outside the gene matches: 10. The CDR3 runs 15 residues. The CDR3 sequence: CASSSTGTRGDTQYF. As DNA, the CDR3 is TGTGCCAGCAGCTCAACTGGGACTAGGGGAGATACGCAGTATTTT.

V is TRBV20-1 and J is TRBJ1-5, with no clear D. Trimming stripped 6 bases from V and 6 bases from J, with 18 bases between. Germline V gene lookup returns CDR1 DFQATT and CDR2 SNEGSKA (reference sequence). This CDR3 contains 14 residues. CDR3 in amino acids: CSAESRVGPQPQHF. CDR3 DNA: TGCAGTGCGGAAAGTCGTGTAGGGCCTCAGCCCCAGCATTTT.

In its sample, this clonotype was seen a few times. The chain is built from TRBV6-6 and TRBJ1-1; D ambiguous. Germline V CDR1 and CDR2: MNHNY, SVGAGI (reference sequence). V lost 8 bases, J lost 1 base, and 11 bases lay in between. The CDR3 loop spans 13 amino acids. The CDR3 DNA reads as TGTGCCAGCTCGAACACACGGAACACTGAAGCTTTCTTT. Translation gives CASSNTRNTEAFF.

Only a few counts were recorded for this clonotype. The chain uses TRBV24-1 and TRBJ2-1; 10 bases match TRBD2. V lost 7 bases to trimming and J lost 3 bases; unmatched junction nucleotides: 5. CDR3 length equals 15 residues. Germline V gives CDR1 KGHDR, CDR2 SFDVKD. This chain's CDR3 is CATRPAGGDYNEQFF. CDR3 sequence (DNA): TGTGCCACCAGGCCAGCGGGGGGGGACTACAATGAGCAGTTCTTC.

The gene calls are TRBV5-5 and TRBJ2-7, with 7 bases fitting TRBD1. Germline V gene sequence: CDR1 SGHKS, CDR2 YYEKEE (reference sequence). The CDR3 is made up of 13 amino acids. With V trimmed by 4 bases and J by 3 bases, 4 bases remained unmatched. This CDR3 reads CASSLWTGYEQYV. The DNA for the CDR3 is TGTGCCAGCAGCCTATGGACAGGCTACGAGCAGTACGTC.

This clonotype has just a few counts. The CDR3: CASSLVPGNYGYTF. CDR3 nucleotides: TGCGCCAGCAGCTTGGTACCCGGAAACTATGGCTACACCTTC. This chain connects TRBV5-1 to TRBJ1-2; D is undetermined. CDR3 length equals 14 residues. Trimming removed 0 bases from V and 2 bases from J, with 8 bases in between. Germline values: CDR1 SGHRS, CDR2 YFSETQ. The whole variable domain, remainder taken from reference TRBV5-1 and TRBJ1-2, is KAGVTQTPRYLIKTRGQQVTLSCSPISGHRSVSWYQQTPGQGLQFLFEYFSETQRNKGNFPGRFSGRQFSNSRSEMNVSTLELGDSALYLCASSLVPGNYGYTFGSGTRLTVV.

This clonotype was seen only a few times. The chain employs TRBV18 and TRBJ2-7; D might be TRBD2 (5 bases). The CDR3 has 12 amino acids. The V and J ends lost 2 bases and 4 bases respectively, with 6 bases between them. Germline-derived CDR1 and CDR2 are KGHSH and LQKENI. This chain's CDR3 is CASSPGSYEQYF. The DNA of the CDR3 is TGTGCCAGCTCACCAGGGAGTTACGAGCAGTACTTC. Full variable domain (rest looked up from reference TRBV18 and TRBJ2-7): NAGVMQNPRHLVRRRGQEARLRCSPMKGHSHVYWYRQLPEEGLKFMVYLQKENIIDESGMPKERFSAEFPKEGPSILRIQQVVRGDSAAYFCASSPGSYEQYFGPGTRLTVT.

This clonotype was counted between two and nine times. CDR3 DNA sequence: TGTGCCACCAGCAGAGATAATCCAGCGGTACGGACAGATACGCAGTATTTT. Amino acids: CATSRDNPAVRTDTQYF. The chain carries TRBV15 and TRBJ2-3; TRBD2 is a possible D gene (5 bases). Germline lookup yields CDR1 LNHNV and CDR2 YYDKDF (reference sequence). This CDR3 is built from 17 residues. Trimming stripped 0 bases from V and 3 bases from J, with 16 bases between.

This rearrangement joins TRBV29-1 to TRBJ2-7, with 9 bases aligning to TRBD2. The CDR3 covers 13 residues. Per the germline V gene, CDR1 is SQVTM and CDR2 is ANQGSEA. The V gene end was trimmed by 6 bases and the J gene end by 5 bases; junction bases not matched to a gene: 8. The CDR3 loop is CSVLAGNENEQYF. The CDR3 DNA sequence: TGCAGCGTCCTAGCGGGAAATGAAAACGAGCAGTACTTC.

The table lists this clonotype with many counts. V usage is TRBV18 and J usage is TRBJ1-1, with 8 bases aligning to TRBD1. This CDR3 is 14 amino acids long. Germline V gene lookup returns CDR1 KGHSH and CDR2 LQKENI. V shed 6 bases, J shed 5 bases, and the junction held 8 bases outside the gene matches. The CDR3 loop reads CASSPQGASTEAFF. CDR3 in DNA: TGTGCCAGCTCCCCTCAGGGGGCATCGACTGAAGCTTTCTTT.

The chain has TRBV10-3 and TRBJ1-2; D not certain. Looked up from germline, CDR1 is ENHRY and CDR2 is SYGVKD. This CDR3 has 13 residues. Trimming cost V 2 bases and J 6 bases, with 10 bases left between them. CDR3 DNA: TGTGCCATCAGTGAGGACGGAGAAGATGGCTACACCTTC. This gives the protein CAISEDGEDGYTF.